The 30 T cell receptor beta chains presented below share a single source sample, sequenced in a study of T cells in Graves' hyperthyroidism and ophthalmopathy. Regions amplified from RNA transcripts were the TCR beta CDR3 regions. RT-PCR in the first round (using the HTBI primer set) targeted the TCR CDR3. Each CDR3 protein gets one entry after TCRdb re-called the multiplex PCR reads with MiXCR. This table holds 93,000 or so distinct CDR3 sequences, about half found once. The sample taken for sequencing was blood. These receptors all stem from a man in his forties with Graves' hyperthyroidism.

This clonotype appeared many times. The gene calls are TRBV13 and TRBJ2-7; D may be TRBD1 (6 bases). This CDR3 spans 13 amino acids. The ends were cut back, 5 bases at V and 7 bases at J, with 15 bases in the middle. CDR1 and CDR2 from the germline V gene are PRHDT and FYEKMQ (reference sequence). CDR3 in amino acids: CASSPRERGEQYF. Written as DNA, the CDR3 is TGTGCCAGCAGCCCGCGCGAAAGGGGGGAGCAGTACTTC.

This sequence joins TRBV11-3 and TRBJ2-7; TRBD1 matches at 11 bases. Trimming at V came to 4 bases and at J to 3 bases, leaving 5 bases not matched to a gene. Germline lookup yields CDR1 SGHNT and CDR2 YENEEA. The CDR3 loop spans 15 amino acids. CDR3 DNA sequence: TGTGCCAGCAGCTGGACCGGGACAGGGGGCTACGAGCAGTACTTC. This gives the protein CASSWTGTGGYEQYF.

This chain uses TRBV10-2 with TRBJ1-1; TRBD1 matches 7 bases. Looked up from germline, CDR1 is WSHSY and CDR2 is SAAADI. The CDR3 runs to 14 residues. J gave up 1 base and V 2 bases, and 1 base lay outside the gene matches. The CDR3 nucleotides read TGCGCCAGCAGTGAGCGGACAGGGAACACTGAAGCTTTCTTT. The encoded protein is CASSERTGNTEAFF.

This clonotype was seen repeatedly, ten times or more. The chain is built from TRBV19 and TRBJ2-4; D unclear. CDR1 LNHDA and CDR2 SQIVND come from the germline V gene (reference sequence). CDR3 size: 15 residues. The germline V and J ends were trimmed by 7 bases and 0 bases, with 13 bases remaining between them. CDR3 region: CASTPAILAKNIQYF. In nucleotides, the CDR3 is TGTGCCAGTACCCCGGCTATCCTAGCCAAAAACATTCAGTACTTC. Full variable domain (missing parts from reference TRBV19 and TRBJ2-4): DGGITQSPKYLFRKEGQNVTLSCEQNLNHDAMYWYRQDPGQGLRLIYYSQIVNDFQKGDIAEGYSVSREKKESFPLTVTSAQKNPTAFYLCASTPAILAKNIQYFGAGTRLSVL.

At least ten counts were recorded for this clonotype. V usage is TRBV13 and J usage is TRBJ1-2; TRBD1 is a possible D gene (6 bases). The CDR3 runs to 15 residues. The germline V gene has CDR1 PRHDT and CDR2 FYEKMQ (reference sequence). Trimming left V 4 bases short and J 3 bases short, with 15 bases between. The CDR3 sequence: CASSYRGDIHYGYTF. CDR3 in DNA: TGTGCCAGCAGCTATAGAGGGGACATCCACTATGGCTACACCTTC.

This clonotype was counted many times. For the CDR3, the DNA is TGTGCCAGCAGCTTAGGGCGGGCAAGGTTCTTC. This codes for CASSLGRARFF. The rearrangement joins TRBV13 to TRBJ2-1; tentatively, D is TRBD2 (5 bases). The V and J ends lost 0 bases and 15 bases respectively, with 9 bases between them. CDR1 and CDR2 (germline): PRHDT, FYEKMQ (reference sequence). The CDR3 extends over 11 amino acids.

Points on this clonotype: One end of the junction is discordant with germline, which a read error may explain. The V gene is TRBV25-1, the J gene TRBJ2-7, with a tentative D call TRBD1 (6 bases). The CDR3 runs 13 residues. From germline, CDR1 is MGHDK and CDR2 SYGVNS. The DNA for the CDR3 is TGTACCAGCAGTGGGACACGTCCCTTCGAGCAGTGCTTC. Translated, it gives CTSSGTRPFEQCF.

With regard to this clonotype: Because the CDR3 is missing its conserved closing phenylalanine or tryptophan, this is likely a read error. The gene calls are TRBV29-1 and TRBJ2-3, with a possible D match to TRBD1 (6 bases). The J call may be faulty, since TRBJ1-5 better matches the DNA end. Germline V CDR1 and CDR2: SQVTM, ANQGSEA. The CDR3 is 12 amino acids. CDR3 sequence: CSARGDTDTQHL. CDR3 nucleotides: TGCAGCGCGCGGGGGGACACAGATACGCAGCATCTT.

Turning to this clonotype: The junction and the germline gene differ at one end; a read error may be behind it. The chain joins TRBV6-5 to TRBJ2-5; TRBD2 aligns across 8 bases. This CDR3 region has 14 residues. CDR1 is MNHEY and CDR2 is SVGAGI in the germline V gene. The CDR3 spells CASSPGLGLEAQYF. The DNA for the CDR3 is TGTGCCAGCAGTCCGGGACTGGGACTAGAGGCCCAGTACTTC.

This clonotype was counted many times. V usage is TRBV20-1 and J usage is TRBJ2-3, with D possibly TRBD2 on 5 matching bases. The germline V gene encodes CDR1 DFQATT and CDR2 SNEGSKA (reference sequence). This CDR3 has 15 residues. Trimming shortened V by 5 bases and J by 4 bases, and 19 bases separated the two germline ends. CDR3 bases: TGCAGTGCTGCCCCACCCCGAGAGGGCCCAGATACGCAGTATTTT. Translation gives CSAAPPREGPDTQYF.

This clonotype was seen many times. The V gene is TRBV4-1, the J gene TRBJ1-6, with TRBD1 as a possible D gene (6 bases). Germline CDR1 is MGHRA and CDR2 is YSYEKL. The CDR3 covers 16 residues. V gave up 4 bases and J gave up 5 bases, with 15 bases separating them. The CDR3 is CASSRATGNDNSPLHF. The CDR3 nucleotides are TGCGCCAGCAGCCGAGCCACAGGGAACGATAATTCACCCCTCCACTTT.

This clonotype appeared a few times. An end of the junction does not agree with germline; a read error may underlie this. The rearrangement links TRBV6-6 to TRBJ2-7; D might be TRBD1 (5 bases). Germline assignment: CDR1 MNHNY and CDR2 SVGAGI (reference sequence). This CDR3 comprises 13 residues. The chain's CDR3 is CAGSKIREIEQYF. DNA for the CDR3: TGTGCCGGCAGTAAAATCAGGGAAATCGAGCAGTACTTC.

This clonotype was counted at least ten times. The rearrangement joins TRBV11-2 to TRBJ2-5, with D perhaps matching TRBD2 (5 bases). The V end lost 0 bases, the J end lost 5 bases, and 13 bases lay between the germline ends. The germline gives CDR1 SGHAT, CDR2 FQNNGV. The CDR3 is made up of 15 amino acids. CDR3: CASSLEIGVSETQYF. Here the CDR3 DNA reads TGTGCCAGCAGCTTAGAGATCGGGGTTTCGGAGACCCAGTACTTC. Filled out from reference TRBV11-2 and TRBJ2-5, the complete variable domain reads EAGVAQSPRYKIIEKRQSVAFWCNPISGHATLYWYQQILGQGPKLLIQFQNNGVVDDSQLPKDRFSAERLKGVDSTLKIQPAKLEDSAVYLCASSLEIGVSETQYFGPGTRLLVL.

This clonotype was observed at least ten times. The CDR3 DNA reads TGTGCCAGCAGCCAAAATAGCGGGGGCTCCTACGAGCAGTACTTC. Protein: CASSQNSGGSYEQYF. The chain links TRBV14 to TRBJ2-7; 9 bases map to TRBD2. Germline CDR1 and CDR2: SGHDN and FVKESK. This CDR3 has 15 amino acids. Trimming took 2 bases from V and 0 from J; bases not matched to a gene: 2.

This clonotype was seen more than once but under ten times. This may stem from a read error, because a much larger clone lies one nucleotide away. The chain links TRBV11-1 to TRBJ2-1; D is undetermined. The CDR3 covers 13 residues. The germline V gene encodes CDR1 SGHAT and CDR2 FQDESV (reference sequence). The ends were cut back, 4 bases at V and 7 bases at J, with 11 bases in the middle. CDR3 protein: CASSSITVNEQFF. The DNA of the CDR3 is TGTGCCAGCAGCTCAATTACGGTAAATGAGCAGTTCTTC.

The V and J genes are TRBV19 and TRBJ1-1; D unresolved. Trimming left V 6 bases short and J 6 bases short, with 11 bases between. CDR3 length equals 12 residues. CDR1 and CDR2 from the germline V gene are LNHDA and SQIVND (reference sequence). CDR3 sequence (DNA): TGTGCCAGTAGCCTTCGTGGGTCTGAAGCTTTCTTT. Translation gives CASSLRGSEAFF.

This clonotype occurred many times. The genes are TRBV7-2 and TRBJ2-7; 9 bases map to TRBD1. The junction had 3 bases not matched to a gene; V was cut back by 2 bases and J by 1 base. Germline V CDR1 and CDR2: SGHTA, FQGNSA. There are 15 residues in the CDR3. CDR3 loop: CASSLFGTGSYEQYF. The CDR3 DNA is TGTGCCAGCAGCTTATTCGGGACAGGGTCCTACGAGCAGTACTTC.

This clonotype was seen many times. The rearrangement links TRBV3-1 to TRBJ2-7, with D possibly being TRBD1 or TRBD2 (5 bases each). The germline V and J ends were trimmed by 1 base and 5 bases, with 12 bases remaining between them. Looked up from germline, CDR1 is LGHDT and CDR2 is YNNKEL (reference sequence). The CDR3 is made up of 14 amino acids. The CDR3 nucleotides read TGTGCCAGCAGCCAAGCCTGGAGAGGGGACGAGCAGTACTTC. It translates to CASSQAWRGDEQYF.

This clonotype was recorded many times. This rearrangement joins TRBV7-9 to TRBJ2-1; 11 positions agree with TRBD2. The length of the CDR3 is 15 residues. V lost 5 bases and J lost 7; bases outside the gene matches: 7. In germline, CDR1 is SEHNR, CDR2 FQNEAQ (reference sequence). CDR3 nucleotides: TGTGCCAGCAGCAGTAGCGGGAGGGGGGATAATGAGCAGTTCTTC. Translation: CASSSSGRGDNEQFF.

The rearrangement joins TRBV24-1 to TRBJ1-1; no firm D call. Per the germline V gene, CDR1 is KGHDR and CDR2 is SFDVKD. There are 14 residues in the CDR3. V lost 7 bases and J lost 4, with 15 bases in between. CDR3 protein: CATSGVWLATEAFF. The CDR3 DNA follows: TGTGCCACCAGCGGTGTGTGGTTGGCCACTGAAGCTTTCTTT.

The chain combines TRBV7-2 with TRBJ2-1; 12 bases are shared with TRBD2. Germline V lookup: CDR1 SGHTA, CDR2 FQGNSA. The V segment lost 5 bases and the J segment 8 bases; nucleotides outside the gene matches: 4. The CDR3 has 14 residues. The CDR3 is CASSARLAGDEQFF. The CDR3 DNA reads TGTGCCAGCAGCGCCCGACTAGCGGGAGATGAGCAGTTCTTC.

This clonotype was seen ten or more times. The genes are TRBV9 and TRBJ2-3, with 10 positions matching TRBD2. This CDR3 comprises 15 residues. The germline CDR1 and CDR2 sequences are SGDLS and YYNGEE. V shed 4 bases and J 4 bases; nucleotides not matched to a gene: 6. In DNA form, the CDR3 reads TGTGCCAGCAGCTTTAGCGGGAGGTCTTCAGATACGCAGTATTTT. Its protein product is CASSFSGRSSDTQYF.

As for this clonotype: Since a much larger clone is just one base distant, this may be a read error. The conserved phenylalanine or tryptophan normally closing the CDR3 is absent here, so this likely arose from a read error. The chain links TRBV27 to TRBJ1-6, with TRBD1 identical over 8 bases. Germline values: CDR1 MNHEY, CDR2 SMNVEV (reference sequence). V lost 6 bases to trimming and J lost 5 bases; unmatched junction nucleotides: 3. This CDR3 has 14 residues. The CDR3: CASSWTGNNSPLHL. DNA of the CDR3: TGTGCCAGCAGCTGGACAGGGAATAATTCACCCCTCCACCTT.

This clonotype was seen at least ten times. The chain joins TRBV6-2 or TRBV6-3 to TRBJ1-3; D gene unclear. Trimming stripped 6 bases from V and 4 bases from J, with 1 base between. Germline values: CDR1 MNHEY, CDR2 SVGEGT. The CDR3 runs to 10 residues. CDR3 sequence (DNA): TGTGCCAGCAGGGGAAACACCATATATTTT. Translation gives CASRGNTIYF.

The rearrangement links TRBV5-1 to TRBJ1-1; no definite D call. Germline CDR1 and CDR2: SGHRS and YFSETQ. The CDR3 loop spans 17 amino acids. Between the trimmed V and J ends, which lost 0 bases and 8 bases, there was a span of 23 bases. The CDR3 reads CASSLGVNSYEITEAFF. In nucleotides, the CDR3 is TGCGCCAGCAGCTTGGGCGTCAACTCCTATGAGATCACGGAAGCTTTCTTT.

This clonotype was recorded only once. The chain couples TRBV20-1 to TRBJ1-1, with 8 bases identical to TRBD1. V shed 3 bases and J 3 bases; nucleotides not matched to a gene: 3. CDR1 is DFQATT, CDR2 SNEGSKA, per germline (reference sequence). The CDR3 consists of 13 residues. The CDR3 here is CSARKQGDTEAFF. The CDR3 nucleotides are TGCAGTGCTAGGAAACAGGGGGACACTGAAGCTTTCTTT.

This clonotype has a count of ten or more. The chain joins TRBV6-5 to TRBJ1-2; tentative D call: TRBD1 (6 bases). This CDR3 is 16 amino acids long. In germline, CDR1 is MNHEY, CDR2 SVGAGI. V was cut by 7 bases and J by 2 bases, with 20 bases left in between. The CDR3 DNA reads as TGTGCCAGCACCACTCCCCGAGGGCAGGGGAACTATGGCTACACCTTC. It specifies CASTTPRGQGNYGYTF.

This clonotype was counted a few times. This may come from a read error, since a much larger clone is one base off. The CDR3 bases are TGTGCCAGCAGCTATCGGGAGGACAATGAGCAGCTCTTC. This encodes CASSYREDNEQLF. The chain couples TRBV5-8 to TRBJ2-1; 7 nucleotides line up with TRBD2. Germline values: CDR1 SGHTS, CDR2 YDEGEE. The CDR3 contains 13 residues.

Remarks on this clonotype: No conserved phenylalanine or tryptophan ends this CDR3, so it is likely a read error. No DNA is shown, since the ends of the CDR3 on it are uncertain; the CDR3 is the one TCRdb lists. The rearrangement uses TRBV20-1 and TRBJ1-6. The CDR3 contains 8 residues when both ends are counted. Looked up from germline, CDR1 is DFQATT and CDR2 is SNEGSKA (reference sequence). This CDR3 is CSASPNNY.

The chain links TRBV2 to TRBJ1-2; 9 positions agree with TRBD1. The ends lost 5 bases at V and 6 bases at J; junction bases unmatched: 7. Germline CDR1 is SNHLY and CDR2 is FYNNEI. The CDR3 spans 14 residues. CDR3 DNA sequence: TGTGCCAGCAGTAAACAGGGGGCAGAGGATGGCTACACCTTC. This codes for CASSKQGAEDGYTF.